This TCR beta chain stems from a study of blood T cell repertoires in COVID-19. Study as a whole: There were acute and convalescent COVID-19 samples, and they came from the United States, Italy and Spain.

The Seattle patients, enrolled during active infection, were followed longitudinally. Methods used by the authors: Using reference gene primer amplification, nucleated cell counts were estimated. Produced via immunoSEQ multiplex PCR; TCRdb's table is partial and in-frame only. Clone size and the V and J calls come from that table; the DNA yielded D and trimming. The sample has 150,000 to 200,000 clones; around 92% are singletons. The ends lost 8 bases at V and 11 bases at J; junction bases unmatched: 5. Germline V CDR1 and CDR2: SNHLY, FYNNEI. This CDR3 has 13 amino acids. Specimen: peripheral blood. The source of this sequence is a man aged 30 to 39 with COVID-19, enrolled during active disease. The V gene is TRBV2, the J gene TRBJ2-1, with 14 nucleotides matching TRBD2. The DNA for the CDR3 is TGTGCCAGCGGGACTAGCGGGGGCCTGCAGCAGTTCTTC. Its translation: CASGTSGGLQQFF.